This paragraph reports one T cell receptor (beta chain). This clone was seen a single time. No cognate antigen has been identified for it. No base quality values were provided; no much bigger clone lies one nucleotide off. Other DNA sequences within the sample encode an identical CDR3. The data derive from a study of graft-versus-host responses after intestinal transplantation (dated by TCRdb to 2020 to 2022). For context, the study as a whole: The transplants that recipients got were multivisceral, liver-intestinal, or isolated intestinal. Every recipient was given anti-thymocyte globulin induction, then maintenance tacrolimus and steroids for 3 to 4 years. After intestinal transplantation, graft-versus-host and host-versus-graft alloreactive T cell clones in the graft, circulation and bone marrow were tracked using bulk TCR-beta CDR3 sequencing. Alloreactive clones were identified by sequencing pre-transplant mixed lymphocyte reaction products and comparing them with unstimulated pre-transplant donor and recipient T cells. Of the 20 to 25 intestinal transplant recipients enrolled in the cohort, one of whom was a retransplant, 3 patients without pretransplant specimens were excluded. Donor T cell macrochimerism was defined as a peak of at least 4% donor T cells among recipient peripheral blood mononuclear cells. Instead of going to the commercial service, samples from a few later patients were sequenced in-house on an Illumina MiSeq and processed with MiXCR.

Libraries were made using the immunoSEQ multiplex PCR assay. For most patients, genomic DNA was isolated with the Qiagen DNeasy Blood and Tissue Kit and sent frozen to Adaptive Biotechnologies for TCR sequencing. Adaptive Biotechnologies carried out high-throughput TCR-beta CDR3 sequencing of genomic DNA for most patients. Per the original workflow: Adaptive's ImmunoSEQ software was the source of the TCR sequencing data for 18 patients, while three other patients were processed with MiXCR and VDJtools. To correct CD4 versus CD8 sorting errors, any sequence found in both subsets at a frequency ratio below 5:1 was removed. Because the origin of CDR3 nucleotide sequences shared between donor and recipient could not be assigned, those sequences were removed. Alloreactive clones required at least 2-fold expansion over unstimulated cells and minimum CFSE-low frequency of 0.002% (template counts) or 0.001% (read counts). A clone was considered mappable if detected in the sequenced pre-transplant spleen, lymph node, or MLR CFSE-low populations of the donor or recipient. Cumulative frequency of alloreactive clones was calculated as a percentage of all sequences weighted by copy number. Not all clones reach the TCRdb copy of this immuneACCESS table, which keeps in-frame sequences only. Checked studies attribute under half of the gap to unresolved V genes and leave the rest unexplained. That table supplies the V and J calls and clone size; D and trimming were determined from the DNA. For this sample there are fewer than 110,000 clones; 80% to 95% appear just once. The leading ten clones occupy 1.2% of the sample.

General conclusions and limits of the study: Conclusions were limited by the relatively low number and heterogeneity of intestinal transplant patients. Peak levels of circulating GvH clones were associated with declines in HvG clones early after transplant. High GvH to HvG T cell clonal ratios were observed in the allografts of patients with donor T cell macrochimerism. GvH clones were detected in recipient bone marrow, and some of these GvH clones were observed earlier in ileal mucosa or blood, consistent with an intestinal mucosal origin.

Per the publication, the time point label means: cells obtained before transplantation from donor or recipient. CD3+CD4+ and CD3+CD8+ populations were FACS-sorted from unstimulated pre-transplant donor and recipient cells taken from spleen or lymph nodes. Specimen: unstimulated CD8+ T cells sorted from spleen or lymph node cells, collected before intestinal transplant. The receptor was isolated from a human donor who received an intestinal transplant.

The nucleotide sequence reads as follows: TGTGCCTGGGACTCAGGGACTAGCTCCTACAATGAGCAGTTCTTC. This encodes CAWDSGTSSYNEQFF. The chain is made from TRBV30 and TRBJ2-1; TRBD2 lines up with 8 middle nucleotides. The CDR3, cysteine through phenylalanine, is 15 amino acids long. The sequence is cut down to CDR3 DNA, 45 bases in frame from base 1. Trimming accounts for 5 bases at V and 0 bases at J, while the number of junction bases matched to no gene is 6. Via the germline V gene (reference sequence), CDR1 is GTSNPN and CDR2 SVGIG.